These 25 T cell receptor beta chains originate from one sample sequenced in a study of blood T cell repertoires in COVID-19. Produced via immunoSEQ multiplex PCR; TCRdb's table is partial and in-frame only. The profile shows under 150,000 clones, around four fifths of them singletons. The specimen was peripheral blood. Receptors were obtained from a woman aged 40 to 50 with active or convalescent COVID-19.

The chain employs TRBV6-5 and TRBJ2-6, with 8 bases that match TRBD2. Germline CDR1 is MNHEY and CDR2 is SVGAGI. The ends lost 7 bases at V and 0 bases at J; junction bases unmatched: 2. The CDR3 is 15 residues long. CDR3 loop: CASTRGGSGANVLTF. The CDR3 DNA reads TGTGCCAGCACCCGGGGGGGCTCTGGGGCCAACGTCCTGACTTTC.

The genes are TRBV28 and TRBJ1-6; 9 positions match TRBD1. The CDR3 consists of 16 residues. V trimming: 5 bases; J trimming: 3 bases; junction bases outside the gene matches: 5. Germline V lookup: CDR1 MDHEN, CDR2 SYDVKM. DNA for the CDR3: TGTGCCAGCAGTCTACCGGGACAGGGCTATAATTCACCCCTCCACTTT. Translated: CASSLPGQGYNSPLHF.

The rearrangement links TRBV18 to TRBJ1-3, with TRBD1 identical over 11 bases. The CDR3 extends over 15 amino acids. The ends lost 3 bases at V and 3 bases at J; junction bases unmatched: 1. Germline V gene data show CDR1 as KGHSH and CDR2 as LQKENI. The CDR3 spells CASSPDRGHGNTIYF. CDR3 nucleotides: TGTGCCAGCTCACCGGACAGGGGGCATGGAAACACCATATATTTT.

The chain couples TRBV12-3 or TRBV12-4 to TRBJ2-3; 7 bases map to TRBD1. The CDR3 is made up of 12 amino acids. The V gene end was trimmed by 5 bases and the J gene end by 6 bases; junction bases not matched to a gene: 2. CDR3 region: CASSPQGDTQYF. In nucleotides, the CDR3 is TGTGCCAGCAGTCCACAGGGGGATACGCAGTATTTT.

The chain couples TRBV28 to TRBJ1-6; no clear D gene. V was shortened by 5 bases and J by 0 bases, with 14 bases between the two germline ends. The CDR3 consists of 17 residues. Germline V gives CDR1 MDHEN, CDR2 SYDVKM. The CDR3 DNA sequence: TGTGCCAGCAGTCTGGACTTCCTGAACTCCTATAATTCACCCCTCCACTTT. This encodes CASSLDFLNSYNSPLHF.

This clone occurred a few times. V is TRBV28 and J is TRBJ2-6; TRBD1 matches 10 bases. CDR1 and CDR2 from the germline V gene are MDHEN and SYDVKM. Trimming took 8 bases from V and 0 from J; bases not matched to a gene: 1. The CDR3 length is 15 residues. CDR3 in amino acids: CASGTGVSGANVLTF. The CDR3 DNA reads TGTGCCAGCGGGACAGGGGTCTCTGGGGCCAACGTCCTGACTTTC.

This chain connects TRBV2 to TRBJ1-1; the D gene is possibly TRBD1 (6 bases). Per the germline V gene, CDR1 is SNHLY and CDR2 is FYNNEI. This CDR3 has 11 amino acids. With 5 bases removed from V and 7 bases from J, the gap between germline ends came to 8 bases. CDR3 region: CASSRGNEAFF. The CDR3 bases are TGTGCCAGCAGTAGGGGGAATGAAGCTTTCTTT.

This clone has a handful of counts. The CDR3 region is CASSAPGHLNIGTEAFF. The DNA for the CDR3 is TGTGCCAGCAGCGCTCCGGGACACCTGAACATAGGCACTGAAGCTTTCTTT. The chain combines TRBV11-2 with TRBJ1-1, with D perhaps matching TRBD1 (6 bases). The germline V gene encodes CDR1 SGHAT and CDR2 FQNNGV. The CDR3 sequence is 17 residues long. The V end lost 5 bases, the J end lost 4 bases, and 23 bases lay between the germline ends. The complete variable domain, with remaining parts taken from reference TRBV11-2 and TRBJ1-1, reads EAGVAQSPRYKIIEKRQSVAFWCNPISGHATLYWYQQILGQGPKLLIQFQNNGVVDDSQLPKDRFSAERLKGVDSTLKIQPAKLEDSAVYLCASSAPGHLNIGTEAFFGQGTRLTVV.

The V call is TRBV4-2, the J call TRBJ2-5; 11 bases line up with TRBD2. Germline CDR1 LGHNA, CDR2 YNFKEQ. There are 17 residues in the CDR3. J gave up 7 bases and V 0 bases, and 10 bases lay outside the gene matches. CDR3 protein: CASSQDVVSGGARTQYF. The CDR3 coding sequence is TGTGCCAGCAGCCAAGATGTGGTTAGCGGGGGGGCCAGGACCCAGTACTTC.

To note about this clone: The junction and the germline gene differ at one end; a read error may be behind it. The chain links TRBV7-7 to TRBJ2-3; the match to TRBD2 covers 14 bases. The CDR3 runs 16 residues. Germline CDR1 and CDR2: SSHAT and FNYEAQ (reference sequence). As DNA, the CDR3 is TGTGCTAGCAGCCCGGGACTAGCGGGGGCCGGGGATACGCAGTATTTT. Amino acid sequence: CASSPGLAGAGDTQYF. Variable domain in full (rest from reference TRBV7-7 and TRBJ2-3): GAGVSQSPRYKVTKRGQDVTLRCDPISSHATLYWYQQALGQGPEFLTYFNYEAQPDKSGLPSDRFSAERPEGSISTLTIQRTEQRDSAMYRCASSPGLAGAGDTQYFGPGTRLTVL.

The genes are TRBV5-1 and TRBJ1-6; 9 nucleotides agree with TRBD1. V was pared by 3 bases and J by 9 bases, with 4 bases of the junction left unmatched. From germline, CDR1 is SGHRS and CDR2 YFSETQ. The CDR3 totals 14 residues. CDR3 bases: TGCGCCAGCAGCTCCACAGGGGGCATTTCACCCCTCCACTTT. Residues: CASSSTGGISPLHF.

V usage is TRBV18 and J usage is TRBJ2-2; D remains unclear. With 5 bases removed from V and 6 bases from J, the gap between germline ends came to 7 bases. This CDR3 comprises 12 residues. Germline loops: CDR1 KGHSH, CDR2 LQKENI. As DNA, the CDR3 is TGTGCCAGCTCATCGCTAGCCGGGGAGCTGTTTTTT. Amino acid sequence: CASSSLAGELFF. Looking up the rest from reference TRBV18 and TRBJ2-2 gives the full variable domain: NAGVMQNPRHLVRRRGQEARLRCSPMKGHSHVYWYRQLPEEGLKFMVYLQKENIIDESGMPKERFSAEFPKEGPSILRIQQVVRGDSAAYFCASSSLAGELFFGEGSRLTVL.

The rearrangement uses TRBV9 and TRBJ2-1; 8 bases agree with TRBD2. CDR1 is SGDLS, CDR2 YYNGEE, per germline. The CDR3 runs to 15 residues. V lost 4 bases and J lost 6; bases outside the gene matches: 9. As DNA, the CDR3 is TGTGCCAGCAGCCCCTGGGGTAGCGGGATCAATGAGCAGTTCTTC. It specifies CASSPWGSGINEQFF.

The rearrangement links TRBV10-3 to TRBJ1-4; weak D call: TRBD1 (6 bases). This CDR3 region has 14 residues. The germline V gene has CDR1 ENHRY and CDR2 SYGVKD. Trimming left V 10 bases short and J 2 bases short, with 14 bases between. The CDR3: CATNTGITNEKLFF. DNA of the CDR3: TGTGCCACAAACACAGGGATTACTAATGAAAAACTGTTTTTT.

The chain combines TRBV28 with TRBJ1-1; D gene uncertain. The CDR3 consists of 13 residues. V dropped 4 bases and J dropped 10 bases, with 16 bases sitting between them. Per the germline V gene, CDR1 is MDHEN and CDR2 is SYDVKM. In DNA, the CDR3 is TGTGCCAGCAGTTCCAGTAGCCCGACGGGAGCTTTCTTT. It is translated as CASSSSSPTGAFF. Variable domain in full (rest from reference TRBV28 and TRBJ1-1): DVKVTQSSRYLVKRTGEKVFLECVQDMDHENMFWYRQDPGLGLRLIYFSYDVKMKEKGDIPEGYSVSREKKERFSLILESASTNQTSMYLCASSSSSPTGAFFGQGTRLTVV.

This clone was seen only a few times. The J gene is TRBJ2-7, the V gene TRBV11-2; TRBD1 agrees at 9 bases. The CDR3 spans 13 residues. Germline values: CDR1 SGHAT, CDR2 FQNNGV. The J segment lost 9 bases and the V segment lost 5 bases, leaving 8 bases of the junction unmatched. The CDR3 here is CASSDYTGGWQYF. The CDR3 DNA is TGTGCCAGCAGCGACTACACAGGGGGCTGGCAGTACTTC.

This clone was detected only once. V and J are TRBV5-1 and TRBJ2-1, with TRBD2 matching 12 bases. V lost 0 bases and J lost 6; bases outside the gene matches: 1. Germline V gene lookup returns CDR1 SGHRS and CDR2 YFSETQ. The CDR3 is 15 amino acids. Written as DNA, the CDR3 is TGCGCCAGCAGCTTGGGACTAGCGGGAGCCAATGAGCAGTTCTTC. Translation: CASSLGLAGANEQFF.

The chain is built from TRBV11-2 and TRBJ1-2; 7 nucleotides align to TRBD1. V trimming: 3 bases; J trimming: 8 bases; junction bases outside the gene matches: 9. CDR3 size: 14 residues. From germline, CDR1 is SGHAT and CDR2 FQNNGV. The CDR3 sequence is CASSFTRGSQGYTF. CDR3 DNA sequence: TGTGCCAGCAGCTTTACCAGGGGGTCTCAAGGCTACACCTTC.

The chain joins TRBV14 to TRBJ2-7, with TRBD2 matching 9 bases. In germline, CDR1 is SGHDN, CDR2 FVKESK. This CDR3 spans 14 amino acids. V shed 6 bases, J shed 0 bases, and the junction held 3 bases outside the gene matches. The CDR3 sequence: CASRLAGSSYEQYF. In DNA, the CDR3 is TGTGCCAGCAGGCTAGCGGGGAGCTCCTACGAGCAGTACTTC. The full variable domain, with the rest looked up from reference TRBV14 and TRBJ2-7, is EAGVTQFPSHSVIEKGQTVTLRCDPISGHDNLYWYRRVMGKEIKFLLHFVKESKQDESGMPNNRFLAERTGGTYSTLKVQPAELEDSGVYFCASRLAGSSYEQYFGPGTRLTVT.

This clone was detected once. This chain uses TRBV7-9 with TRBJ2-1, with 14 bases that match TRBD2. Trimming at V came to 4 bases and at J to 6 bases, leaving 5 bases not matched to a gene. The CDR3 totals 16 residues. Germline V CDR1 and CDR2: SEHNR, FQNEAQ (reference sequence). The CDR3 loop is CASSSKGLAGVNEQFF. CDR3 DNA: TGTGCCAGCAGCTCGAAGGGACTAGCGGGAGTCAATGAGCAGTTCTTC.

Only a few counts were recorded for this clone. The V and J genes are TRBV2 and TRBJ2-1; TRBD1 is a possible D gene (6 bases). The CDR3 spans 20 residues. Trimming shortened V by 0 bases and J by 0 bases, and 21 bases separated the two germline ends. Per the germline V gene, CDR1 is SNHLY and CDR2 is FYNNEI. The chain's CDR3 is CASSEAVLGGNHSSYNEQFF. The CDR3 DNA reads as TGTGCCAGCAGTGAAGCGGTACTAGGGGGAAACCATAGCTCCTACAATGAGCAGTTCTTC.

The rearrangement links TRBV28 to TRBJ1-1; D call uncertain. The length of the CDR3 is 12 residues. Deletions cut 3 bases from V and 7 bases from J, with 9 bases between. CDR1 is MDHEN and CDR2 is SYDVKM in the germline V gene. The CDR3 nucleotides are TGTGCCAGCAGTTTGTTAGGGAGTGAAGCTTTCTTT. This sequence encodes CASSLLGSEAFF.

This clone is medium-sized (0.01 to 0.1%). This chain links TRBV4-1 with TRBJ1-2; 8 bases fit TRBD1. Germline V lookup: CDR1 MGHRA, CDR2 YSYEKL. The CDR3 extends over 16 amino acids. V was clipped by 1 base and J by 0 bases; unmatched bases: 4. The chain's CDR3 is CASSQAGTGSNYGYTF. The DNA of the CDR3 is TGCGCCAGCAGCCAAGCGGGGACAGGATCTAACTATGGCTACACCTTC.

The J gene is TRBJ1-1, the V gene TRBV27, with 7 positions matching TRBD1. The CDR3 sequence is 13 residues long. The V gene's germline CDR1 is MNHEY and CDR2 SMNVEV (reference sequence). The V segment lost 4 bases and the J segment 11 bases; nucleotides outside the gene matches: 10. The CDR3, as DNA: TGTGCCAGCAGTTCAAATACAGGGGACGAGGCTTTCTTT. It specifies CASSSNTGDEAFF.

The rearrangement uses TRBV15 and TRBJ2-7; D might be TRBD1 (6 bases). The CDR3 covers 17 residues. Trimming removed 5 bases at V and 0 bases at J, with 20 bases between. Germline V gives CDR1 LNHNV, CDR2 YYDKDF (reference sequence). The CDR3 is CATSLNYGRGYSYEQYF. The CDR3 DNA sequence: TGTGCCACCAGCCTTAACTATGGCAGGGGTTACTCCTACGAGCAGTACTTC.